The rows below give T cell receptor beta chains drawn from one sample of a study of radiation and T cells in renal cell carcinoma. This table comes from immunoSEQ multiplex PCR, and its TCRdb copy is limited to in-frame clones, with some not included. The sample consists of about 78,000 clones, about 88% of them appearing once. The specimen was blood, collected from a patient whose treatment included radiotherapy and nephrectomy. The receptors come from a woman in her seventies with renal cell carcinoma. CDR3s include the opening cysteine and the closing phenylalanine or tryptophan. Fields, in order: CDR3 length, V gene, J gene, CDR3 protein.

14	TRBV14	TRBJ1-3	CASSGKDRFDTIYF
16	TRBV5-1	TRBJ2-4	CASSPLAGATLNIQYF
18	TRBV7-9	TRBJ2-1	CASSKTPLGARNYNEQFF
14	TRBV11-3	TRBJ2-3	CASSLMRGTDTQYF
17	TRBV7-2	TRBJ2-7	CASSLGVPGRVTYEQYF
16	TRBV7-9	TRBJ2-5	CASSRTTSTPVETQYF
16	TRBV30	TRBJ2-4	CAWSSGQGAGKNIQYF
16	TRBV5-4	TRBJ2-5	CASSLGLAGRRETQYF
15	TRBV5-4	TRBJ1-1	CASSSGLGRDTEAFF
15	TRBV7-2	TRBJ1-4	CASSPGQGQGEKLFF
14	TRBV7-2	TRBJ2-5	CASSLASSGGPIYF
15	TRBV5-3	TRBJ1-4	CARSLEDWGHEKLFF
14	TRBV28	TRBJ2-2	CASSRQGQNGELFF
14	TRBV6-6	TRBJ1-2	CASSSHQEGYGYTF
13	TRBV7-2	TRBJ1-5	CASSFGGPLPQHF
12	TRBV6-1	TRBJ2-7	CASTTGMGEQYF
15	TRBV2	TRBJ2-1	CASSRDRHSYNEQFF
13	TRBV6-4	TRBJ1-6	CASSEHHNSPLHF
14	TRBV9	TRBJ1-3	CASSVEGPGNTIYF
15	TRBV28	TRBJ1-5	CASRAGGAVGQPQHF
13	TRBV5-1	TRBJ2-5	CASSLGVAETQYF
16	TRBV9	TRBJ2-1	CASSTSTSGGENEQFF
13	TRBV19	TRBJ2-2	CASSIVQAGELFF
12	TRBV5-1	.	CASRQGGYEQYF
17	TRBV4-3	TRBJ2-1	CASSQEGPTPSYNEQFF
15	TRBV6-5	TRBJ2-1	CASSYSNRGANEQFF
14	TRBV5-4	TRBJ2-5	CASSLESLQETQYF
15	TRBV28	TRBJ1-5	CASSLGTGKGQPQHF
15	TRBV2	TRBJ2-2	CASRAGQSYTGELFF
14	TRBV19	TRBJ2-3	CASSTGVSTDTQYF